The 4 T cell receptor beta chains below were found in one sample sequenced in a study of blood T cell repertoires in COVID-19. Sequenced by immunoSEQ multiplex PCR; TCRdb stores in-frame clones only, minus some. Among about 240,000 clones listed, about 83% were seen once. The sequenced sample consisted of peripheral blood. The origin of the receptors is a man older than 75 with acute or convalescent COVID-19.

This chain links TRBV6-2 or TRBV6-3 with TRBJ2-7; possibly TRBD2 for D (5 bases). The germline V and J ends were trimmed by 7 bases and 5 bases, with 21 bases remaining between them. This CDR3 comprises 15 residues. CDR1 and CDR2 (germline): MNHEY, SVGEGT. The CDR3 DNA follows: TGTGCCAGCACCCCTACGGGGTTCATAAGGCACGAGCAGTACTTC. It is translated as CASTPTGFIRHEQYF.

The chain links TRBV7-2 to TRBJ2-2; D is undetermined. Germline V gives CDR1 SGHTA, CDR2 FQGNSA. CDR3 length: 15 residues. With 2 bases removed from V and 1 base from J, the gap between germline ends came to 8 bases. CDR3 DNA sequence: TGTGCCAGCAGCTTATCGATCGGGAACACCGGGGAGCTGTTTTTT. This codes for CASSLSIGNTGELFF.

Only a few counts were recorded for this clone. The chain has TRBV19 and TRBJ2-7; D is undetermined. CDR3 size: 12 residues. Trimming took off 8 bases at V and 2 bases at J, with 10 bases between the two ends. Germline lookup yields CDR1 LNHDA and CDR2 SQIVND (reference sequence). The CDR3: CASGSRPYEQYF. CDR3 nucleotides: TGTGCCAGTGGATCGCGGCCCTACGAGCAGTACTTC.

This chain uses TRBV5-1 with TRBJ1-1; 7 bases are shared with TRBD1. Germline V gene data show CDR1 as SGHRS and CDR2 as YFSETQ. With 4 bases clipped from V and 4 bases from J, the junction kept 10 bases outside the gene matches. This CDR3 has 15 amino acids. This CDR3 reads CASSRDRAAGTEAFF. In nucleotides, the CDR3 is TGCGCCAGCAGCCGCGACAGGGCCGCGGGCACTGAAGCTTTCTTT.